This TCR beta chain appears in the sequencing data of a study of T cells in Graves' hyperthyroidism and ophthalmopathy. This clonotype was counted many times. Its antigen is as yet unknown. The CDR3 runs 15 residues. In germline, CDR1 is ENHRY, CDR2 SYGVKD. The V segment lost 6 bases and the J segment 0 bases; nucleotides outside the gene matches: 5. The study, taken as a whole, reports: Most clonotypes expanded in thyroid above 0.001 were likewise present in blood.

From RNA transcripts, TCR beta CDR3 regions were amplified. HTBI primers drove first-round RT-PCR of the TCR CDR3. TCRdb passed the multiplex PCR reads through MiXCR, listing each CDR3 protein once. Of more than 550,000 distinct CDR3 sequences in the sample, 15% to 20% were seen once. Sequenced material: blood. The sequence derives from a man aged 50-60 years with Graves' hyperthyroidism. This chain links TRBV10-3 with TRBJ1-5, with TRBD1 identical over 7 bases. CDR3 coding DNA: TGTGCCATCAGAGGGACAGTCGATAGCAATCAGCCCCAGCATTTT. This gives the protein CAIRGTVDSNQPQHF.